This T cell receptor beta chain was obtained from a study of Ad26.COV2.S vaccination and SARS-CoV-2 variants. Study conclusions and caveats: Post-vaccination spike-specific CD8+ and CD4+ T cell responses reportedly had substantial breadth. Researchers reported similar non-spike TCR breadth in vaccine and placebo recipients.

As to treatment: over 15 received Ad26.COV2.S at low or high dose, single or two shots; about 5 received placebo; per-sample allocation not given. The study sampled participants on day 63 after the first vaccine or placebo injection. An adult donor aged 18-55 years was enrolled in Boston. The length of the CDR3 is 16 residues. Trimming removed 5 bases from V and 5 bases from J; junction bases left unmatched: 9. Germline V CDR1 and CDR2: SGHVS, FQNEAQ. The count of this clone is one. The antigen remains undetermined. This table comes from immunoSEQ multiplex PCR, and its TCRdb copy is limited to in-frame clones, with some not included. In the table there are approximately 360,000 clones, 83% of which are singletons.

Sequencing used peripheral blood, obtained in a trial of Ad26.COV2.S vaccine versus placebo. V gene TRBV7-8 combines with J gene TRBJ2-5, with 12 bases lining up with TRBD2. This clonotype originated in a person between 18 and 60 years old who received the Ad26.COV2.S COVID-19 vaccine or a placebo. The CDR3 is CASSALAGGHWETQYF. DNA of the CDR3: TGTGCCAGCAGCGCCCTAGCGGGGGGGCACTGGGAGACCCAGTACTTC.